The source of this T cell receptor (beta chain) is a study of shared clonotypes between healthy human individuals. CD45RO-negative cells were positively selected for CCR7, leaving out terminally differentiated effector memory CD45RA+ cells. Profiling relied on immunoSEQ multiplex PCR, and the TCRdb table lists in-frame clones only, not all of them. The data hold 1.5 million to 2.5 million clones, with about 95% observed a single time. CDR1 is SGHTA and CDR2 is FQGNSA in the germline V gene. J was trimmed by 7 bases and V by 4 bases; bases with no gene match: 9. The CDR3 runs to 17 residues. This TCR derives from a young man in good health. J is TRBJ2-1 and V is TRBV7-2, with 14 bases lining up with TRBD2. Sequencing input: naive CD8+ T cells sorted from blood. The CDR3 loop reads CASSSPTGTSGSNEQFF. CDR3 coding DNA: TGTGCCAGCAGCTCGCCGACCGGGACTAGCGGGAGTAATGAGCAGTTCTTC.